Listed here are 26 T cell receptor beta chains from one sample, sequenced in a study of T cell repertoires in cytomegalovirus infection. TCRdb re-called the reads with MiXCR, one entry per CDR3 protein. This table holds around 210,000 distinct CDR3 sequences, roughly 6.5% found once. The specimen sequenced was PBMCs. The receptors were sampled from a human donor in good health (CMV status not recorded). Some clones in this sample may be carry-over from other donors' samples.

The sample holds many counts of this clonotype. This rearrangement joins TRBV27 to TRBJ1-1; 7 bases align to TRBD1. CDR3 length equals 16 residues. The trim removed 6 bases at V and 4 bases at J, leaving 14 bases unmatched. Germline CDR1 and CDR2: MNHEY and SMNVEV (reference sequence). The CDR3 DNA sequence: TGTGCCAGCAGCCTATCGTTATGGGGGGACAGCACTGAAGCTTTCTTT. It is translated as CASSLSLWGDSTEAFF.

Ten or more counts support this clonotype. The chain combines TRBV12-3 or TRBV12-4 with TRBJ2-7; D is perhaps TRBD1 (5 bases). The CDR3 spans 13 residues. Trimming cost V 3 bases and J 3 bases, with 9 bases left between them. CDR3 sequence reads: CASSFGRDYEQYF. CDR3 bases: TGTGCCAGCAGTTTCGGCAGGGACTACGAGCAGTACTTC.

This clonotype was seen many times. The genes are TRBV28 and TRBJ2-3, with unresolved D. CDR3 length equals 14 residues. CDR1 is MDHEN, CDR2 SYDVKM, per germline. Trimming pared 8 bases from V and 10 bases from J, leaving 22 bases between. CDR3 DNA sequence: TGTGCCAGCGCCCTAGTCGGGCCCCAAAGGGCGCAGTATTTT. Translating it yields CASALVGPQRAQYF.

This clonotype showed up many times. The genes are TRBV27 and TRBJ2-3; TRBD1 or TRBD2 may be the D gene (5 bases each). Germline V gene lookup returns CDR1 MNHEY and CDR2 SMNVEV (reference sequence). This CDR3 is 14 amino acids long. Trimming stripped 7 bases from V and 0 bases from J, with 11 bases between. CDR3 region: CASKRGTSTDTQYF. CDR3 DNA: TGTGCCAGCAAAAGAGGGACGAGCACAGATACGCAGTATTTT.

This clonotype has ten or more counts. The rearrangement links TRBV12-3 or TRBV12-4 to TRBJ1-6; 9 nucleotides align to TRBD1. The J segment lost 10 bases and the V segment lost 6 bases, leaving 4 bases of the junction unmatched. CDR3 length: 13 residues. The CDR3 bases are TGTGCCAGCAGGGGACAGGGAGGGTCACCCCTCCACTTT. Residues: CASRGQGGSPLHF.

This clonotype was counted many times. The chain recombines TRBV7-9 with TRBJ1-1; no firm D call. The CDR3 spans 13 residues. Between the trimmed V and J ends, which lost 8 bases and 2 bases, there was a span of 12 bases. CDR1 SEHNR and CDR2 FQNEAQ come from the germline V gene (reference sequence). The CDR3: CASGRTGNTEAFF. The CDR3 DNA is TGTGCCAGCGGTCGGACGGGAAACACTGAAGCTTTCTTT.

This clonotype has ten or more counts. This chain uses TRBV6-1 with TRBJ2-1, with D uncertain. CDR1 and CDR2 from the germline V gene are MNHNS and SASEGT. The CDR3 contains 14 residues. V lost 6 bases, J lost 8 bases, and 17 bases lay in between. In nucleotides, the CDR3 is TGTGCCAGCAGCCTAGATTTCCGTGGGGATGAGCAGTTCTTC. Translated, it gives CASSLDFRGDEQFF.

This chain uses TRBV7-8 with TRBJ2-3; 7 bases map to TRBD1. CDR3 length: 15 residues. Losses at the gene ends were 5 bases for V and 1 base for J; bases not matched to a gene: 6. CDR1 and CDR2 from the germline V gene are SGHVS and FQNEAQ. As DNA, the CDR3 is TGTGCCAGCAGCCATCGGACAGGACGCACAGATACGCAGTATTTT. Its translation is CASSHRTGRTDTQYF. Based on the CDR3 plus reference TRBV7-8 and TRBJ2-3, the full variable domain is GAGVSQSPRYKVAKRGQDVALRCDPISGHVSLFWYQQALGQGPEFLTYFQNEAQLDKSGLPSDRFFAERPEGSVSTLKIQRTQQEDSAVYLCASSHRTGRTDTQYFGPGTRLTVL.

This clonotype was counted at least ten times. This chain uses TRBV7-2 with TRBJ2-3; D is possibly TRBD2 (6 bases). This CDR3 spans 15 amino acids. The germline V gene has CDR1 SGHTA and CDR2 FQGNSA. V lost 5 bases, J lost 1 base, and 13 bases lay in between. CDR3 sequence reads: CASSPRGGGTDTQYF. As DNA, the CDR3 is TGTGCCAGCAGCCCGAGGGGCGGGGGCACAGATACGCAGTATTTT.

This clonotype came up many times. The rearrangement links TRBV7-9 to TRBJ2-7; no clear D. The length of the CDR3 is 15 residues. With 4 bases removed from V and 2 bases from J, the gap between germline ends came to 15 bases. Looked up from germline, CDR1 is SEHNR and CDR2 is FQNEAQ (reference sequence). CDR3 amino acids: CASSSPERPTYEQYF. The CDR3 nucleotides read TGTGCCAGCAGCTCCCCTGAAAGGCCAACCTACGAGCAGTACTTC.

In this sample, this clonotype turned up many times. The chain links TRBV7-9 to TRBJ1-2; the D is unclear. The V end lost 4 bases, the J end lost 2 bases, and 8 bases lay between the germline ends. CDR1 is SEHNR and CDR2 is FQNEAQ in the germline V gene (reference sequence). CDR3 length: 13 amino acids. The CDR3 DNA reads TGTGCCAGCAGCTCGAGGGAGAACTATGGCTACACCTTC. As protein: CASSSRENYGYTF.

This clonotype was seen repeatedly, ten times or more. The chain is built from TRBV3-1 and TRBJ1-2, with no clear D. CDR1 is LGHDT, CDR2 YNNKEL, per germline (reference sequence). The CDR3 has 13 amino acids. V lost 1 base and J lost 8, with 11 bases in between. The CDR3 region is CASSQGGLGGYTF. The DNA of the CDR3 is TGTGCCAGCAGCCAAGGGGGTCTGGGCGGCTACACCTTC.

This clonotype was detected ten times or more. This chain connects TRBV25-1 to TRBJ1-1; 8 bases line up with TRBD1. CDR3 length: 14 amino acids. The germline gives CDR1 MGHDK, CDR2 SYGVNS. V gave up 7 bases and J gave up 4 bases; unmatched junction bases: 8. CDR3 residues: CASTAVDRVTEAFF. Here the CDR3 DNA reads TGTGCCAGCACCGCCGTGGACAGGGTCACTGAAGCTTTCTTT.

This clonotype was recorded many times. This chain joins TRBV7-2 and TRBJ2-5; D is unresolved. The CDR3 is 14 amino acids. Trimming cost V 5 bases and J 1 base, with 11 bases left between them. Germline V CDR1 and CDR2: SGHTA, FQGNSA. The CDR3 reads CASSPSKRQETQYF. CDR3 in DNA: TGTGCCAGCAGCCCTAGTAAACGCCAAGAGACCCAGTACTTC.

This clonotype appeared many times. This sequence joins TRBV29-1 and TRBJ2-5; tentative D call: TRBD1 (6 bases). The ends were cut back, 0 bases at V and 5 bases at J, with 13 bases in the middle. The CDR3 runs to 14 residues. Germline CDR1 is SQVTM and CDR2 is ANQGSEA. CDR3 sequence: CSVEDTGNRETQYF. DNA for the CDR3: TGCAGCGTTGAAGATACAGGGAATCGTGAGACCCAGTACTTC.

The V gene is TRBV4-2, the J gene TRBJ2-7, with unresolved D. There are 13 residues in the CDR3. Trimming removed 1 base at V and 1 base at J, with 5 bases between. Germline V CDR1 and CDR2: LGHNA, YNFKEQ. The DNA of the CDR3 is TGTGCCAGCAGCCAAGTCCCTTCCTACGAGCAGTACTTC. Encoded protein: CASSQVPSYEQYF.

On this clonotype itself: Given a much more abundant clone one base away, this may be a read error. The rearrangement links TRBV5-1 to TRBJ1-4; perhaps TRBD1 as D (5 bases). Germline V lookup: CDR1 SGHRS, CDR2 YFSETQ. The CDR3 is 14 amino acids. CDR3 protein: CASSVGPAGEKLLF. In nucleotides, the CDR3 is TGCGCCAGCAGCGTGGGACCGGCAGGTGAAAAACTGTTATTT.

V is TRBV29-1 and J is TRBJ1-2; 12 nucleotides agree with TRBD1. Germline V gives CDR1 SQVTM, CDR2 ANQGSEA. The CDR3 is 15 residues long. J gave up 6 bases and V 6 bases, and 11 bases lay outside the gene matches. CDR3 DNA sequence: TGCAGCGTCGGCCGGGACAGGGGGCGCTGGGATGGCTACACCTTC. Its translation: CSVGRDRGRWDGYTF. Combining the CDR3 with reference TRBV29-1 and TRBJ1-2 gives the whole variable domain SAVISQKPSRDICQRGTSLTIQCQVDSQVTMMFWYRQQPGQSLTLIATANQGSEATYESGFVIDKFPISRPNLTFSTLTVSNMSPEDSSIYLCSVGRDRGRWDGYTFGSGTRLTVV.

This clonotype was observed a few times. This CDR3 reads CSALVTDTQYF. Written as DNA, the CDR3 is TGCAGTGCCCTTGTCACAGATACGCAGTATTTT. The chain couples TRBV20-1 to TRBJ2-3; D unresolved. This CDR3 contains 11 residues. Germline lookup yields CDR1 DFQATT and CDR2 SNEGSKA (reference sequence). V lost 6 bases and J 2 bases, leaving 6 bases between the germline ends.

This clonotype has ten or more counts. This chain connects TRBV6-2 or TRBV6-3 to TRBJ2-5; a possible D gene is TRBD2 (6 bases). The CDR3 runs to 14 residues. Germline V gene data show CDR1 as MNHEY and CDR2 as SVGEGT. V was cut by 5 bases and J by 4 bases, with 14 bases left in between. The CDR3 loop reads CASSPGGSLETQYF. CDR3 nucleotide sequence: TGTGCCAGCAGTCCCGGAGGGTCCCTAGAGACCCAGTACTTC.

This clonotype was seen ten or more times. The rearrangement joins TRBV28 to TRBJ2-5; 7 bases match TRBD1. Germline loops: CDR1 MDHEN, CDR2 SYDVKM. V dropped 4 bases and J dropped 5; count of bases not matched to a gene: 7. CDR3 length: 14 residues. The CDR3 protein is CASSSPDRDETQYF. In DNA form, the CDR3 reads TGTGCCAGCAGTTCCCCCGACAGGGATGAGACCCAGTACTTC.

The J gene is TRBJ2-2, the V gene TRBV11-2; weak D call: TRBD1 (6 bases). Per germline, CDR1 SGHAT and CDR2 FQNNGV. V was pared by 7 bases and J by 4 bases, with 16 bases between. The CDR3 runs to 15 residues. CDR3 loop: CASTPGTWTTGELFF. The CDR3 nucleotides read TGTGCCAGCACCCCCGGGACATGGACCACCGGGGAGCTGTTTTTT.

The table lists this clonotype with many counts. The chain has TRBV2 and TRBJ1-2; D is unresolved. Germline assignment: CDR1 SNHLY and CDR2 FYNNEI. The germline V and J ends were trimmed by 6 bases and 5 bases, with 16 bases remaining between them. This CDR3 has 14 amino acids. The CDR3 sequence is CASSEDLFRYGYTF. In DNA form, the CDR3 reads TGTGCCAGCAGCGAGGACCTATTTCGATATGGCTACACCTTC.

Ten or more counts support this clonotype. The chain uses TRBV7-3 and TRBJ2-7; D tentatively reads TRBD1 or TRBD2 (5 bases each). This CDR3 has 16 amino acids. Germline V CDR1 and CDR2: SGHTA, FQGTGA. V lost 1 base and J lost 6, with 19 bases in between. CDR3 sequence (DNA): TGTGCCAGCAGCTTAAAGGGCGGGCAGGGCGGCGGCGAGCAGTACTTC. Translated: CASSLKGGQGGGEQYF.

This clonotype appeared many times. The genes are TRBV20-1 and TRBJ1-1, with D unresolved. The germline V gene has CDR1 DFQATT and CDR2 SNEGSKA (reference sequence). This CDR3 is 13 amino acids long. The V and J ends lost 6 bases and 4 bases respectively, with 15 bases between them. CDR3 sequence reads: CSARTDAGTEAFF. CDR3 nucleotide sequence: TGCAGTGCCAGGACGGATGCCGGCACTGAAGCTTTCTTT.

The chain has TRBV4-3 and TRBJ2-1, with no clear D. Germline V gene lookup returns CDR1 LGHNA and CDR2 YSLEER. Trimming removed 0 bases from V and 9 bases from J, with 6 bases in between. The CDR3 spans 12 residues. The CDR3 bases are TGCGCCAGCAGCCAAGAAGGCGTTGAGCAGTTCTTC. This translates into CASSQEGVEQFF.